This TCR beta chain was identified in a study of blood T cell repertoires in COVID-19. Study-wide background: The United States, Italy and Spain provided the acute and convalescent COVID-19 samples. Sources were T cells, B-cell-depleted T cells, or PBMCs; the material itself was cDNA or gDNA.

Source study methods: From reference gene primer amplification, estimates of nucleated cell counts were derived. Sequencing was performed with immunoSEQ multiplex PCR; in TCRdb, only in-frame clones are kept and a portion is missing. Clone size and V and J calls were adopted from that table, with D and trimming inferred from the DNA. The repertoire consists of about 65,000 clones, with roughly 79% occurring once and the leading ten covering about 29%. The V gene's germline CDR1 is MNHEY and CDR2 SVGEGT. V dropped 1 base and J dropped 1; count of bases not matched to a gene: 3. The CDR3 is 15 amino acids.

Source material: peripheral blood. The receptor was derived from a human donor in a cohort sampled during active COVID-19. The V call is TRBV6-2 or TRBV6-3, the J call TRBJ2-5; 7 positions match TRBD1. Here the CDR3 DNA reads TGTGCCAGCAGTTACTTGACAGGGTTCCAAGAGACCCAGTACTTC. It encodes CASSYLTGFQETQYF.